This T cell receptor beta chain was observed in a study of blood T cell repertoires in COVID-19. Authors' processing steps: Amplification from reference gene primers served as the basis for estimated nucleated cell counts. Only in-frame clones appear in the TCRdb table, and some are missing; sequencing was by immunoSEQ multiplex PCR. The DNA was the basis for D and trimming; V, J and clone size are from that table. The table records 360,000 or so clones, about 88% of them present only once. Participants came from some 23 US areas, aged about 18 to 89 years. Participant reports of clinical history set cohort assignment. Donors in Cohort 3 counted as recovered after two negative PCRs, clearance, or symptom resolution. The TCR comes from a woman between 25 and 40 years old who had recovered from COVID-19. The sequenced sample consisted of PBMCs or T cells enriched from blood (not recorded which).

The CDR3 protein is CASSFRGLRNEQYF. The CDR3 DNA sequence: TGTGCCAGCAGTTTTAGGGGGCTCAGAAACGAGCAGTACTTC. The gene calls are TRBV27 and TRBJ2-7; TRBD1 matches 7 bases. The CDR3 length is 14 residues. Trimming took 3 bases from V and 5 from J; bases not matched to a gene: 7. The V gene's germline CDR1 is MNHEY and CDR2 SMNVEV (reference sequence).